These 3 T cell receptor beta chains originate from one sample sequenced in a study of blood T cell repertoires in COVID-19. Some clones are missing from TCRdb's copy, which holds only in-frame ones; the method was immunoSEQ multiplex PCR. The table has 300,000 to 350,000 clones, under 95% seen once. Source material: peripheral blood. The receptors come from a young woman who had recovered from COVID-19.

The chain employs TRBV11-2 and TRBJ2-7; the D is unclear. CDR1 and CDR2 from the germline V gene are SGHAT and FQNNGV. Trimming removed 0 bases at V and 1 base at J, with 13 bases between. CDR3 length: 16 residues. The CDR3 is CASSLEVGVGSYEQYV. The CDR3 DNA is TGTGCCAGCAGCTTAGAGGTTGGAGTGGGTTCCTACGAGCAGTACGTC.

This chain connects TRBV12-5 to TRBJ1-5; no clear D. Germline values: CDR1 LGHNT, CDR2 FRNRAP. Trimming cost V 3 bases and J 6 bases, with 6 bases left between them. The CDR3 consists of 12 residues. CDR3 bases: TGTGCTAGTGGTTTCCCTTCTCAGCCCCAGCATTTT. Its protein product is CASGFPSQPQHF.

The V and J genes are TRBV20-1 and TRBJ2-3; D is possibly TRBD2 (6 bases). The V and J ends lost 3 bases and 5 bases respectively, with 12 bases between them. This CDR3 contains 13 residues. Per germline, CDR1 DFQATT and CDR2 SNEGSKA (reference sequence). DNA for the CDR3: TGCAGTGCTAGTGCTAGCGAGCGAGATACGCAGTATTTT. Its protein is CSASASERDTQYF.